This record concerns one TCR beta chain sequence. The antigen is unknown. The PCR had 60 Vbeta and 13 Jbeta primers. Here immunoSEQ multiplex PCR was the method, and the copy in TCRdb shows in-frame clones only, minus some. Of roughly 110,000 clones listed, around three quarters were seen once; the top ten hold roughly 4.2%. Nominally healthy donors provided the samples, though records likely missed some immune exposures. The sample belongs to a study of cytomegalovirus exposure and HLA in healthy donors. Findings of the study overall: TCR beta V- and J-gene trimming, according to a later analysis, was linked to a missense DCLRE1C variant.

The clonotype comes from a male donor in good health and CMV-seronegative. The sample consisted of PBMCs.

The CDR3 nucleotides read TGTGCCAGGGGGGGATCGAACACCGGGGAGCTGTTTTTT. It yields the protein CARGGSNTGELFF. The rearrangement links TRBV6-1 to TRBJ2-2, with a weak D call TRBD2 (6 bases). Germline V gene sequence: CDR1 MNHNS, CDR2 SASEGT. The V end was cut by 9 bases, the J end by 0 bases, with 8 bases between. The CDR3 is 13 residues long.